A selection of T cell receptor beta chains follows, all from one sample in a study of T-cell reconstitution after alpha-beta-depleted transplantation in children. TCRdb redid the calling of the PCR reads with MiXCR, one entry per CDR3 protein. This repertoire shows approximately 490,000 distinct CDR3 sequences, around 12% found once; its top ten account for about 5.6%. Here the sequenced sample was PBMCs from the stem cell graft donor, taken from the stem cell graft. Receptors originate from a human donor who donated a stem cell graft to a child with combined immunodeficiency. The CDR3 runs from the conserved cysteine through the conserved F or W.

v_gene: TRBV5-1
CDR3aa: CASSTSRASYEQYF

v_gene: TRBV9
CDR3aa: CASSVGIGGTGELFF

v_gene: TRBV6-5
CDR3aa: CASSYSLGLAYNEQFF

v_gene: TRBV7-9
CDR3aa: CASSPADSDEKLFF

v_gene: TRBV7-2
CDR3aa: CASSSSARSAYGYTF

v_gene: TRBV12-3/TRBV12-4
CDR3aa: CASSFTSGANNEQFF

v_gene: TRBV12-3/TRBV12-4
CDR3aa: CASSGLGLAGPDTQYF

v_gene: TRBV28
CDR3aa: CASSLYQGASNYEQYF

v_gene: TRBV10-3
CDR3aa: CAIRPSWTETYEQYF

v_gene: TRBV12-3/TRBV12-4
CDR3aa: CASSPGTSGSYEQYF

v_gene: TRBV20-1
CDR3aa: CSARRTATNEKLFF

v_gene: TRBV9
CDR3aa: CASSSHSTGELFF